This is a list of T cell receptor beta chains from one sample in a study of OX40 agonist ivuxolimab in advanced cancers. Assay used: immunoSEQ multiplex PCR; TCRdb lists only in-frame clones, some missing. Of 20,000 to 25,000 clones listed, 84% are singletons. Sequencing was performed on CD4+ or CD8+ T cells sorted from blood, taken in a trial of the OX40 agonist ivuxolimab. These receptors originate from an adult with an advanced solid tumor such as melanoma, head and neck, liver or kidney cancer. The conserved cysteine and the conserved F or W are not part of the CDR3 here. The order of the fields is V gene, J gene, D gene, CDR3 protein. D genes are given only for firm matches.

V gene: TRBV27
J gene: TRBJ2-1
D gene: TRBD2
CDR3 protein: ASRKPGLAPVNEQF

V gene: TRBV5-6
J gene: TRBJ2-7
D gene: .
CDR3 protein: ASSLSGQGLPPSEQY

V gene: TRBV19
J gene: TRBJ2-4
D gene: .
CDR3 protein: ASSTDERAKNIQY

V gene: TRBV5-5
J gene: TRBJ1-4
D gene: .
CDR3 protein: ASSFPPGGEKLF

V gene: TRBV4-1
J gene: TRBJ2-6
D gene: .
CDR3 protein: ASSQQSSGANVLT

V gene: TRBV6-6
J gene: TRBJ1-6
D gene: .
CDR3 protein: ASSYFGGGSPLH

V gene: TRBV7-2
J gene: TRBJ1-2
D gene: TRBD1
CDR3 protein: ASSSSTGGTGQTRIGYT

V gene: TRBV7-9
J gene: TRBJ2-7
D gene: TRBD2
CDR3 protein: ASRGGGNEQY

V gene: TRBV5-1
J gene: TRBJ2-1
D gene: .
CDR3 protein: ASSLIGSVWDNEQF

V gene: TRBV7-9
J gene: TRBJ1-1
D gene: .
CDR3 protein: ASSRGETEAF

V gene: TRBV11-2
J gene: TRBJ2-7
D gene: .
CDR3 protein: ASSLDPRSSYEQY

V gene: TRBV5-5
J gene: TRBJ2-5
D gene: TRBD2
CDR3 protein: ASSSDPSGGFRETQY

V gene: TRBV6-5
J gene: TRBJ1-2
D gene: TRBD1
CDR3 protein: ASSYLQGARGYT

V gene: TRBV19
J gene: TRBJ1-5
D gene: TRBD1
CDR3 protein: ASGGQGGNQPQH

V gene: TRBV7-7
J gene: TRBJ1-2
D gene: .
CDR3 protein: ASSFDLFGYT

V gene: TRBV29-1
J gene: TRBJ1-2
D gene: .
CDR3 protein: SVVNQSGYT

V gene: TRBV5-6
J gene: TRBJ2-7
D gene: .
CDR3 protein: ASSSRARGIWEQY

V gene: TRBV5-1
J gene: TRBJ1-2
D gene: .
CDR3 protein: ASSLAPDTEYYGYT

V gene: TRBV9
J gene: TRBJ1-2
D gene: .
CDR3 protein: ASSVDGRGYGYT

V gene: TRBV5-1
J gene: TRBJ1-2
D gene: .
CDR3 protein: ASSLDPMSNYGYT

V gene: TRBV19
J gene: TRBJ1-3
D gene: TRBD1
CDR3 protein: ASSPQGGSGGRNTIY

V gene: TRBV10-3
J gene: TRBJ1-6
D gene: .
CDR3 protein: AIRTGTANSPLH

V gene: TRBV2
J gene: TRBJ1-1
D gene: .
CDR3 protein: ASNSRNEAF